Given below is one T cell receptor (beta chain) in context. The table came from immunoSEQ multiplex PCR; TCRdb's copy has only in-frame clones and leaves some out. The table lists around 80,000 clones, roughly 90% of them singletons, with over 2.5% in the top ten. This entry is derived from a study of identifying expanded T cells in peripheral blood. The receptor's source is a person between 18 and 75 years old in good health. Input material: blood.

CDR3 amino acids: CASSLVVLNTVGNEKLFF. CDR3 sequence (DNA): TGTGCCAGCAGCTTAGTGGTCCTTAATACAGTTGGTAATGAAAAACTGTTTTTT. The chain recombines TRBV7-9 with TRBJ1-4; D call uncertain. V was cut by 1 base and J by 4 bases, with 19 bases left in between. This CDR3 region has 18 residues. Germline V lookup: CDR1 SEHNR, CDR2 FQNEAQ (reference sequence).